This T cell receptor (beta chain) was observed in a study of T-cell memory formation after mild COVID-19. Study results and caveats: Contracting clones, day 15 to 85, had balanced CD4/CD8, and later expanders favored CD4+.

Researchers used 5'RACE with constant-segment primers to make TCR alpha and TCR beta cDNA libraries that carry sample barcodes and UMIs. TCRdb processed the 5' RACE reads anew with MiXCR; each CDR3 protein has one entry. The table has fewer than 700,000 distinct CDR3 sequences, less than 25% seen once; the top ten hold approximately 8.4%. Germline loops: CDR1 SQVTM, CDR2 ANQGSEA. V lost 6 bases and J lost 2, with 11 bases in between. This CDR3 is 13 amino acids long. Regarding this clonotype: Its antigen remains unidentified.

The sequenced sample was PBMCs or a T cell subset sorted from them (not recorded which). The sequence was collected from an adult woman who had mild COVID-19 (a few samples of this study predate the infection). Cell type and time point are not known. The chain recombines TRBV29-1 with TRBJ2-4, with D tentatively TRBD1 (6 bases). CDR3 nucleotide sequence: TGCAGCGTGGTCCGGGACACCAAAAACATTCAGTACTTC. Encoded protein: CSVVRDTKNIQYF.